Listed below are T cell receptor beta chains from one sample, sequenced in a study of blood T cell repertoires in COVID-19. Clones were sequenced by immunoSEQ multiplex PCR, and TCRdb holds only the in-frame ones, with some missing. The sample shows 190,000 or so clones, about 86% of them seen only once. Sequenced material: peripheral blood. These receptor sequences come from a woman between 65 and 79 years old with acute or convalescent COVID-19. Each CDR3 is given with its conserved first and last residue. The order of the fields is V gene, clone size, J gene, D gene, CDR3 DNA, CDR3 protein. The D gene is left open where the match is weak. Not every row has a clone size; where given, it reads once, few, many or a size class.

TRBV6-6	-	TRBJ1-2	TRBD1	TGTGCCAGCAGGCCCGTGGGGACAGGGGATGGCTACACCTTC	CASRPVGTGDGYTF
TRBV6-6	-	TRBJ1-5	TRBD1	TGTGCCAGCAGCCGCCGGACAGGGGAGAATCAGCCCCAGCATTTT	CASSRRTGENQPQHF
TRBV5-1	-	TRBJ2-5	-	TGCGCCAGCAGCCGTGGGAGCCAGGGGAAAGGGGAGACCCAGTACTTC	CASSRGSQGKGETQYF
TRBV29-1	-	TRBJ1-1	-	TGCAGCGTTTCCCGGGGTACCACTGAAGCTTTCTTT	CSVSRGTTEAFF
TRBV5-4	-	TRBJ2-3	TRBD2	TGTGCCAGCAGCTTTCCGACTAGCGGGAGAAGTGATACGCAGTATTTT	CASSFPTSGRSDTQYF
TRBV6-5	-	TRBJ2-7	TRBD2	TGTGCCAGCAACCCTAGCGGGGACCTCTACGAGCAGTACTTC	CASNPSGDLYEQYF
TRBV5-6	-	TRBJ1-2	-	TGTGCCAGCAGCTTGGGGGCCAGCTATGGCTACACCTTC	CASSLGASYGYTF
TRBV10-3	-	TRBJ2-2	TRBD1	TGTGCCATCAGACGGACAGGGGAGACCGGGGAGCTGTTTTTT	CAIRRTGETGELFF
TRBV6-2/TRBV6-3	-	TRBJ2-7	-	TGTGCCAGCAGTTACTCCAGGAACTACGAGCAGTACTTC	CASSYSRNYEQYF
TRBV5-1	-	TRBJ2-5	TRBD2	TGCGCCAGCAGCTTATCAAGCGGGAGCGGAGAGACCCAGTACTTC	CASSLSSGSGETQYF
TRBV19	-	TRBJ1-5	-	TGTGCCAGTCGCCTGACAGGCGGTTTCAATCAGCCCCAGCATTTT	CASRLTGGFNQPQHF
TRBV11-1	-	TRBJ2-1	-	TGTGCCAGCAGCTTAGCGCTCGGTACTAGTGAGCAGTTCTTC	CASSLALGTSEQFF
TRBV2	-	TRBJ2-1	-	TGTGCCAGCAGTGAGGCAGGGCTCGGTAACAATGAGCAGTTCTTC	CASSEAGLGNNEQFF
TRBV18	-	TRBJ1-1	-	TGTGCCAGCTCAATCGGGAGTTATCCTGAAGCTTTCTTT	CASSIGSYPEAFF
TRBV27	once	TRBJ2-5	TRBD1	TGTGCCAGCAGTTTAATCGGGGGGGGACAGGGGAAAGAGACCCAGTACTTC	CASSLIGGGQGKETQYF
TRBV24-1	-	TRBJ2-4	-	TGTGCCACCAGTGATCCGAGGGGGGGGCAGCACATTCAGTACTTC	CATSDPRGGQHIQYF
TRBV9	-	TRBJ1-2	TRBD1	TGTGCCAGCAGCGTAGGAGCAGGGGGCTATGGCTACACCTTC	CASSVGAGGYGYTF
TRBV24-1	-	TRBJ1-1	-	TGTGCCACCAGTGAACAGGGGAACACTGAAGCTTTCTTT	CATSEQGNTEAFF
TRBV7-7	-	TRBJ2-7	TRBD1	TGTGCCAGCAGCTTAGGAGGACAGGGGAGCTACGAGCAGTACTTC	CASSLGGQGSYEQYF
TRBV19	-	TRBJ2-3	TRBD2	TGTGCCAGTAGTGGTGGTCAGGGACTACTCACAGATACGCAGTATTTT	CASSGGQGLLTDTQYF
TRBV27	-	TRBJ2-1	TRBD1	TGTGCCAGCAGTTCTACAGGGGGCCCTTACAATGAGCAGTTCTTC	CASSSTGGPYNEQFF
TRBV19	-	TRBJ2-7	-	TGTGCCAGTAGTATAGAAGGCAGGGGCCGCGAGCAGTACTTC	CASSIEGRGREQYF
TRBV5-1	-	TRBJ2-7	TRBD2	TGCGCCAGCAGCCTGGGACTAGAGCAGTACTTC	CASSLGLEQYF
TRBV4-2	-	TRBJ2-7	-	TGTGCCAGCAGCCTCCAGTTTAGGGAGCGGGGACACCCCTACGAGCAGTACTTC	CASSLQFRERGHPYEQYF
TRBV5-4	-	TRBJ2-3	TRBD2	TGTGCCAGCAGCTCCCAGACAGAGCGGGAAGGTACGCAGTATTTT	CASSSQTEREGTQYF
TRBV24-1	-	TRBJ2-3	TRBD1	TGTGCCACCAGTGACCAGACAGGGGGCGCGGGTACGCAGTATTTT	CATSDQTGGAGTQYF
TRBV14	-	TRBJ1-2	TRBD1	TGTGCCAGCAGCCATAAACAGGGGAATGGCTACACCTTC	CASSHKQGNGYTF
TRBV27	-	TRBJ1-4	TRBD1	TGTGCCAGCAGACCTATGGGACAGGGGACTGAAAAACTGTTTTTT	CASRPMGQGTEKLFF
TRBV2	-	TRBJ1-6	-	TGTGCCAGCAGTCCCGGGACAAATTCACCCCTCCACTTT	CASSPGTNSPLHF
TRBV19	-	TRBJ2-1	TRBD2	TGTGCCAGTAGTAGGGCTAGCGGGAGCGGTTACAATGAGCAGTTCTTC	CASSRASGSGYNEQFF
TRBV7-2	-	TRBJ2-3	TRBD2	TGTGCCAGCAGAGGGACTAGCTTTCCCACAGATACGCAGTATTTT	CASRGTSFPTDTQYF
TRBV7-2	-	TRBJ2-5	TRBD2	TGTGCCAGCAGCTTAGAGCTAGCGGGGGGACAGACCCAGTACTTC	CASSLELAGGQTQYF
TRBV5-1	-	TRBJ1-2	TRBD1	TGCGCCAGCAGCTCCACGGGACAGGGCCTCCGGGGCTACACCTTC	CASSSTGQGLRGYTF
TRBV7-8	-	TRBJ2-3	TRBD1	TGTGCCAGCAAAGAGTCGACAGGGGGGGGAGATACGCAGTATTTT	CASKESTGGGDTQYF
TRBV3-1/TRBV3-2	-	TRBJ1-2	TRBD1	TGTGCCAGCAGCCTTGGAGACAGGGGCGGCTCTTTC	CASSLGDRGGSF
TRBV4-2	once	TRBJ1-2	-	TGTGCCAGCAGCCAAGGTACAGGGCTCTATGGCTACACCTTC	CASSQGTGLYGYTF
TRBV7-9	-	TRBJ1-4	TRBD1	TGTGCCAGCAGCCAACAGGGGTCGGCTAATGAAAAACTGTTTTTT	CASSQQGSANEKLFF
TRBV5-1	-	TRBJ2-1	-	TGCGCCAGCAGCTTAGCCTACTTCGGTAATGAGCAGTTCTTC	CASSLAYFGNEQFF
TRBV7-2	-	TRBJ2-7	-	TGTGCCAGCAGCCTCTCCCCTGGAACAGGATACGAGCAGTACTTC	CASSLSPGTGYEQYF
TRBV3-1/TRBV3-2	-	TRBJ2-6	-	TGTGCCAGCAGCCGGGGCAGCTCTGGGGCCAACGTCCTGACTTTC	CASSRGSSGANVLTF
TRBV11-1	-	TRBJ2-7	TRBD2	TGTGCCAGCAGCATCGGACTAGAAAGTAACGAGCAGTACTTC	CASSIGLESNEQYF